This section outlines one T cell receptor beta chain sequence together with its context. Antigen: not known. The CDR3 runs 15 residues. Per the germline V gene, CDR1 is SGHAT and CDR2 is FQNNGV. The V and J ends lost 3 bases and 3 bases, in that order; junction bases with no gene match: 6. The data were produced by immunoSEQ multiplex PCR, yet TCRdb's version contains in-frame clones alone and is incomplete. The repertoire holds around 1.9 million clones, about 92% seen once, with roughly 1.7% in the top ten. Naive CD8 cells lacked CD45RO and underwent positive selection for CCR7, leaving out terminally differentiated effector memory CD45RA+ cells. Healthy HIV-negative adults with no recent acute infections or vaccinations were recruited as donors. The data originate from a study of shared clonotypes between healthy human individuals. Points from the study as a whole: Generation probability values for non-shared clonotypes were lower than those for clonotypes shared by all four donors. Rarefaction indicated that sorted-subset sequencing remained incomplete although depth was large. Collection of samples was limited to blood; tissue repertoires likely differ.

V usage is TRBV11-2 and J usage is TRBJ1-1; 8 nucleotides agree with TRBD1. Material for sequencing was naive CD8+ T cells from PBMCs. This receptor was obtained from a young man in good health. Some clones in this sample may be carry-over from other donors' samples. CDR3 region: CASSFYQGADTEAFF. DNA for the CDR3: TGTGCCAGCAGCTTTTATCAGGGGGCGGACACTGAAGCTTTCTTT.